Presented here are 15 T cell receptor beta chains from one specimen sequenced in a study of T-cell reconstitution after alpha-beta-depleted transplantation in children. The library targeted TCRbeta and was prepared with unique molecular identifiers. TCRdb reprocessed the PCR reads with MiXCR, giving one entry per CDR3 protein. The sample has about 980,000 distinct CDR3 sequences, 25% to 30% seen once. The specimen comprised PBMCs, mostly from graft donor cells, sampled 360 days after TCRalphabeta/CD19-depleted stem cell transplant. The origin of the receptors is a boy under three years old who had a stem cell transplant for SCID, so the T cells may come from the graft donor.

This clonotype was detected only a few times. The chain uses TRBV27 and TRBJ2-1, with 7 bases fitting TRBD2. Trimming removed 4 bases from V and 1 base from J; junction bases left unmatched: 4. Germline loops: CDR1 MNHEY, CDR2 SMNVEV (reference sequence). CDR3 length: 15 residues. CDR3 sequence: CASSSGGGSYNEQFF. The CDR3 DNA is TGTGCCAGCAGTTCGGGCGGGGGTTCCTACAATGAGCAGTTCTTC.

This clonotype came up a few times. The CDR3 is CASSIYRGNNEQFF. DNA for the CDR3: TGTGCCAGCAGCATTTACAGGGGGAACAATGAGCAGTTCTTC. The chain uses TRBV27 and TRBJ2-1; 8 positions agree with TRBD1. Trimming removed 6 bases from V and 5 bases from J; junction bases left unmatched: 6. Germline V gene data show CDR1 as MNHEY and CDR2 as SMNVEV (reference sequence). The CDR3 is made up of 14 amino acids.

In nucleotides, the CDR3 is TGTGCCAGCAGGAAACAGGGTTGGGGGGAGCTGTTTTTT. Protein product: CASRKQGWGELFF. This chain joins TRBV27 and TRBJ2-2, with TRBD1 as a possible D gene (6 bases). This CDR3 comprises 13 residues. In germline, CDR1 is MNHEY, CDR2 SMNVEV (reference sequence). Trimming removed 6 bases at V and 8 bases at J, with 13 bases between.

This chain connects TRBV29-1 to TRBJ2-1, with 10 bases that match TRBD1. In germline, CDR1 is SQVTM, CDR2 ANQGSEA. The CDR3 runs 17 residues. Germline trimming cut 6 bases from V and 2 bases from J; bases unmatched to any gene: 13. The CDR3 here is CSVYTVTGGYTYNEQFF. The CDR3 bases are TGCAGCGTCTATACAGTGACAGGGGGCTATACCTACAATGAGCAGTTCTTC.

The CDR3 is CASSLATVTEAFF. The CDR3 DNA follows: TGTGCCAGCAGCTTAGCTACCGTCACTGAAGCTTTCTTT. The rearrangement uses TRBV7-8 and TRBJ1-1; no clear D. CDR3 size: 13 residues. Germline lookup yields CDR1 SGHVS and CDR2 FQNEAQ. The V end lost 0 bases, the J end lost 4 bases, and 6 bases lay between the germline ends.

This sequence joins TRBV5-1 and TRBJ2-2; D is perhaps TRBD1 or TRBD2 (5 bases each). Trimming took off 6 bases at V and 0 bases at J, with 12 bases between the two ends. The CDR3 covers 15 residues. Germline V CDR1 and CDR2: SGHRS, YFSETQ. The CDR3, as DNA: TGCGCCAGCAACTGGGACCGAGCGAACACCGGGGAGCTGTTTTTT. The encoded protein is CASNWDRANTGELFF.

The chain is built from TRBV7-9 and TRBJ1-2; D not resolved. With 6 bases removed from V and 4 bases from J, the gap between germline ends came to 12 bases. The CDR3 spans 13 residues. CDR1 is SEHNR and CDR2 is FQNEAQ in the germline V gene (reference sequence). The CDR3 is CASSYQETYGYTF. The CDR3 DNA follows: TGTGCCAGCAGTTACCAGGAGACCTATGGCTACACCTTC.

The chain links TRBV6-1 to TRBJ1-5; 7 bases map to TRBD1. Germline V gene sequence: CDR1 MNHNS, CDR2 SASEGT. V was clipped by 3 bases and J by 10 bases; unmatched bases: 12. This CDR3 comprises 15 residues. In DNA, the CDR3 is TGTGCCAGCAGTGACAAGACAGGGTTTCCTCGTCCCCAGCATTTT. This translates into CASSDKTGFPRPQHF.

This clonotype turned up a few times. CDR3 DNA: TGCAGTGCTAGAGATCGGGGCGGGGACCTCCCCCTCTACGAGCAGTACTTC. Translation: CSARDRGGDLPLYEQYF. The gene calls are TRBV20-1 and TRBJ2-7; D might be TRBD2 (6 bases). Trimming left V 0 bases short and J 3 bases short, with 21 bases between. Germline CDR1 reads DFQATT; CDR2 reads SNEGSKA (reference sequence). The CDR3 consists of 17 residues.

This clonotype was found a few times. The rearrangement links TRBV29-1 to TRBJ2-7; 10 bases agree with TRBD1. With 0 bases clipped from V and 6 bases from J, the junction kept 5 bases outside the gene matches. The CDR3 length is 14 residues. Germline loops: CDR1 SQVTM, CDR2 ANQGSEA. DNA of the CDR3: TGCAGCGTTGAAGACAGGGACAGGGGCGGCGAGCAGTACTTC. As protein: CSVEDRDRGGEQYF.

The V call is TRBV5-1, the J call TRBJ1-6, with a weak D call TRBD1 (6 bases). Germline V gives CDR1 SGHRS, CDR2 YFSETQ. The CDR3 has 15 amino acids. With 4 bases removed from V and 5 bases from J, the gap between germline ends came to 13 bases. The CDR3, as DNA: TGCGCCAGCAGCCCTCAGGGGCTTAATAATTCACCCCTCCACTTT. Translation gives CASSPQGLNNSPLHF.

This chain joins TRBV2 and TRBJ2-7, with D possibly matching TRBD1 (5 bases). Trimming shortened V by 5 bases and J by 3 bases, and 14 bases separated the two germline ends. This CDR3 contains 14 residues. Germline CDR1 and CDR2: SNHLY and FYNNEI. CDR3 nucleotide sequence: TGTGCCAGCAGTCCTACAGGTTCCCACTACGAGCAGTACTTC. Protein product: CASSPTGSHYEQYF.

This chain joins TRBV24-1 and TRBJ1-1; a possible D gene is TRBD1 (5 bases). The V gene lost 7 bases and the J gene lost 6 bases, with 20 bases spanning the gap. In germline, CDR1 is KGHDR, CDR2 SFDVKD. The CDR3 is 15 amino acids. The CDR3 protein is CATSGFSAGWPEAFF. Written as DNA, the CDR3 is TGTGCCACCAGCGGTTTTTCGGCAGGGTGGCCTGAAGCTTTCTTT.

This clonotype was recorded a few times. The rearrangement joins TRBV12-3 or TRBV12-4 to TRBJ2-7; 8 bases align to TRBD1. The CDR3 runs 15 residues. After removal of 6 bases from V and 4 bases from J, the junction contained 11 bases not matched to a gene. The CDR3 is CASSLGAGGLYEQYF. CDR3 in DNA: TGTGCCAGCAGCCTCGGAGCAGGGGGCCTATACGAGCAGTACTTC.

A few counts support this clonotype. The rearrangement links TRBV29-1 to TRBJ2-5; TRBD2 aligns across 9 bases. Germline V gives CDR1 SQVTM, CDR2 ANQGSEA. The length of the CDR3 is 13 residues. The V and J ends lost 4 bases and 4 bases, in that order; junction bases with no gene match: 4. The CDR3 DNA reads TGCAGCGTTGTGCGGGGGGGCGTAGAGACCCAGTACTTC. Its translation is CSVVRGGVETQYF.